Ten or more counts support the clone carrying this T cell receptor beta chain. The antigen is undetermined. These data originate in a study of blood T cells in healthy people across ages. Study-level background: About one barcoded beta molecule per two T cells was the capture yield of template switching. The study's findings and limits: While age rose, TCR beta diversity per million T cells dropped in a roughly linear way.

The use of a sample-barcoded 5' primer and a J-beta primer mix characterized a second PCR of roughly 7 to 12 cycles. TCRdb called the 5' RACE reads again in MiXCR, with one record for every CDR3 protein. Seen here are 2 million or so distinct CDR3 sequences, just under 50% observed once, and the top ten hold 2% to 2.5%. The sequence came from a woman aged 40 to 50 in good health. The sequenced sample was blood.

CDR3 region: CASSFYQETQYF. The CDR3 nucleotides read TGTGCCAGCAGCTTTTACCAAGAGACCCAGTACTTC. The gene calls are TRBV7-2 and TRBJ2-5; D ambiguous. Between the trimmed V and J ends, which lost 3 bases and 0 bases, there was a span of 2 bases. Germline loops: CDR1 SGHTA, CDR2 FQGNSA. The CDR3 is 12 residues long.